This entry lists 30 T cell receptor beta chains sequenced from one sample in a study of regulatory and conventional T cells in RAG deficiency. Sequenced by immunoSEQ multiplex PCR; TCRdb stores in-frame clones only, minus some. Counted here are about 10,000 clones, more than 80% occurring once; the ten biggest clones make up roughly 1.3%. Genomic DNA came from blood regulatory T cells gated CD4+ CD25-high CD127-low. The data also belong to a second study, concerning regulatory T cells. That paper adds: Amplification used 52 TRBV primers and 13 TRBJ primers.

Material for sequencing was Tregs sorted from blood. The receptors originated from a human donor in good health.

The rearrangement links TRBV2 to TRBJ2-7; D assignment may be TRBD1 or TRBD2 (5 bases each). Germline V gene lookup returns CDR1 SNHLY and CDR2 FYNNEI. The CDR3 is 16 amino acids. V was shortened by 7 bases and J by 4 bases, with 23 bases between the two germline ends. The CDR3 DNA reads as TGTGCCAGCACCCCAGATGGGGTTCTGGGGGAATACGAGCAGTACTTC. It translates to CASTPDGVLGEYEQYF. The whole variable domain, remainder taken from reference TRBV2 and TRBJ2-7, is EPEVTQTPSHQVTQMGQEVILRCVPISNHLYFYWYRQILGQKVEFLVSFYNNEISEKSEIFDDQFSVERPDGSNFTLKIRSTKLEDSAMYFCASTPDGVLGEYEQYFGPGTRLTVT.

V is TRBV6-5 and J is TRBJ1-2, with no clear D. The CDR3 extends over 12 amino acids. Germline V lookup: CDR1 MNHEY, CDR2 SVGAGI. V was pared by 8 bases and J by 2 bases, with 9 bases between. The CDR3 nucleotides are TGTGCCAGCGGGAGGGCCAACTATGGCTACACCTTC. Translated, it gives CASGRANYGYTF.

The CDR3 DNA sequence: TGTGCCAGCAGTTGGGCGGGCACAGATACGCAGTATTTT. Its protein product is CASSWAGTDTQYF. The J gene is TRBJ2-3, the V gene TRBV27; the D is unclear. The germline gives CDR1 MNHEY, CDR2 SMNVEV (reference sequence). This CDR3 is 13 amino acids long. Trimming cost V 4 bases and J 1 base, with 6 bases left between them.

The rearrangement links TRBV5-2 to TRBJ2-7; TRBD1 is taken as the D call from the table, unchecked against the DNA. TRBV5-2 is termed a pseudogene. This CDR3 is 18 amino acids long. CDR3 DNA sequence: TGTGCCAGCAGCCAAGATAAAGGACAGGGGCCGCAATTTGGCGAGCAGTACTTC. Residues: CASSQDKGQGPQFGEQYF.

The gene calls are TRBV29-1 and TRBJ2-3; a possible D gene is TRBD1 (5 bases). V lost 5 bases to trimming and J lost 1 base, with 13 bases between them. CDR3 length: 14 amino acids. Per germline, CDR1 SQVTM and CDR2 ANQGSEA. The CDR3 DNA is TGCAGCGTTATAGTGGCCAGGGGCACAGATACGCAGTATTTT. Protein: CSVIVARGTDTQYF.

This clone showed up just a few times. The CDR3, as DNA: TGTGCCAGCAGCTTAACCGGGACAGGTGGAAACACCATATATTTT. Protein: CASSLTGTGGNTIYF. J is TRBJ1-3 and V is TRBV9; 8 nucleotides align to TRBD1. Unmatched junction bases numbered 6, after V lost 4 bases and J lost 3 bases. CDR3 length equals 15 residues. Germline V gene sequence: CDR1 SGDLS, CDR2 YYNGEE.

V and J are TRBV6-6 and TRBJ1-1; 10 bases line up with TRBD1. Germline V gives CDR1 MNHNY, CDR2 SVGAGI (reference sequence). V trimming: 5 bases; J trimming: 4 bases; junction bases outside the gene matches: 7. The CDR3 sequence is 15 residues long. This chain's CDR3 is CASSLRGTGVTEAFF. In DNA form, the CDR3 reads TGTGCCAGCAGTCTACGGGGGACAGGGGTCACTGAAGCTTTCTTT.

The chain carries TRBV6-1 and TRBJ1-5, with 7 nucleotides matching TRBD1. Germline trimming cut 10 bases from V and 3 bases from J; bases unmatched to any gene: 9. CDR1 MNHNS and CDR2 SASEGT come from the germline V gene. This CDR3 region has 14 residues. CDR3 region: CATQDRTLNQPQHF. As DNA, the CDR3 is TGTGCCACCCAGGACAGGACCCTCAATCAGCCCCAGCATTTT.

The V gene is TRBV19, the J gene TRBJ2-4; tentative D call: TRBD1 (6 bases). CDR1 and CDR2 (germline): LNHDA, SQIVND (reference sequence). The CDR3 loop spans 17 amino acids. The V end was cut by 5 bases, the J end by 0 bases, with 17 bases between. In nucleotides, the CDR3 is TGTGCCAGTAGTTGGTCAGGGGCAAATCTAGCCAAAAACATTCAGTACTTC. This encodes CASSWSGANLAKNIQYF.

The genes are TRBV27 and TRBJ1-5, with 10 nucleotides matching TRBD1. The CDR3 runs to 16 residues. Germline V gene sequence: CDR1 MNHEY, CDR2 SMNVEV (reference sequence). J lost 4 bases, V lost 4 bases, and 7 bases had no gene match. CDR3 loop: CASSSYTGQGNQPQHF. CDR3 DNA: TGTGCCAGCAGTTCATATACGGGACAGGGGAATCAGCCCCAGCATTTT.

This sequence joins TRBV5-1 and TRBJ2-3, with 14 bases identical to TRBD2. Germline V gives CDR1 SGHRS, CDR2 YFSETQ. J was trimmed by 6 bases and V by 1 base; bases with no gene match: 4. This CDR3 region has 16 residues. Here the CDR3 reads CASSLLTSGRADTQYF. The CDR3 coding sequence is TGCGCCAGCAGCTTGTTGACTAGCGGGAGGGCGGATACGCAGTATTTT.

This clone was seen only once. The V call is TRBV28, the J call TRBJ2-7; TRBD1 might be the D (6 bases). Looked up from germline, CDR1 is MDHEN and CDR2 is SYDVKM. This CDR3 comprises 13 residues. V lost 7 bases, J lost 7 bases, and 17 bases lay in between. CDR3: CASMLPGAREQYF. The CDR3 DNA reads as TGTGCCAGCATGCTTCCAGGGGCCCGGGAGCAGTACTTC.

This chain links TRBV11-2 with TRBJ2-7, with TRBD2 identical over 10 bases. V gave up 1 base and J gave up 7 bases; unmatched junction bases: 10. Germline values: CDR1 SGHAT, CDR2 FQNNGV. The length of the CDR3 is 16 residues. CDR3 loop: CASSLVRLAGVGEQYF. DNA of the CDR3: TGTGCCAGCAGCTTAGTTCGCCTAGCGGGAGTGGGGGAGCAGTACTTC.

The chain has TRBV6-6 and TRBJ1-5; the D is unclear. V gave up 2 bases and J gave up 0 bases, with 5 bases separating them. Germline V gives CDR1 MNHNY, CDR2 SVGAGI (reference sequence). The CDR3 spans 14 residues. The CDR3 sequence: CASSYDNSNQPQHF. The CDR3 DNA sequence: TGTGCCAGCAGTTACGATAATAGCAATCAGCCCCAGCATTTT.

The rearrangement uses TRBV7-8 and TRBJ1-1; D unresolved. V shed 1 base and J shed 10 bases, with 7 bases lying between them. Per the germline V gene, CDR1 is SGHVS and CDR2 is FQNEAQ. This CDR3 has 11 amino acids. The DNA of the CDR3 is TGTGCCAGCAGCTTAGGGGAAGGAGCTTTCTTT. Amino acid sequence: CASSLGEGAFF. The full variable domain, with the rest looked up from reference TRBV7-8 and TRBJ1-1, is GAGVSQSPRYKVAKRGQDVALRCDPISGHVSLFWYQQALGQGPEFLTYFQNEAQLDKSGLPSDRFFAERPEGSVSTLKIQRTQQEDSAVYLCASSLGEGAFFGQGTRLTVV.

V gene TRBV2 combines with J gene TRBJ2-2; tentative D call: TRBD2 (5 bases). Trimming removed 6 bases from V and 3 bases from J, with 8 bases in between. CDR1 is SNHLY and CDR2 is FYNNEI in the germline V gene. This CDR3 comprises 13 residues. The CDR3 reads CASRERDTGELFF. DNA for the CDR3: TGTGCCAGCAGGGAGAGGGACACCGGGGAGCTGTTTTTT.

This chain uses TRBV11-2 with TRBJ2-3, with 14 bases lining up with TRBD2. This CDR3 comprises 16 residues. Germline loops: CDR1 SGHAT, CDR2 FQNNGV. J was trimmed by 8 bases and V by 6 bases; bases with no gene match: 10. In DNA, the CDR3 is TGTGCCAGCAGTTCGGGACTAGCGGGGGTCTGGGGTACGCAGTATTTT. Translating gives CASSSGLAGVWGTQYF.

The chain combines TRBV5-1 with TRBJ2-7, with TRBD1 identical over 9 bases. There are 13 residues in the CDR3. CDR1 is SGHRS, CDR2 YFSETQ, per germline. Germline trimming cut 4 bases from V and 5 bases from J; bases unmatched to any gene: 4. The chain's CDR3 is CASSAGTGNEQYF. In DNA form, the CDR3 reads TGCGCCAGCAGCGCCGGGACAGGGAACGAGCAGTACTTC.

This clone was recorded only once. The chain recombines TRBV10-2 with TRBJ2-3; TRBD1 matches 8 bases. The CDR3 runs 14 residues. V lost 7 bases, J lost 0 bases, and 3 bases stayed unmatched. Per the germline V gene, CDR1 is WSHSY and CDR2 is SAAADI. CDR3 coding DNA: TGCGCCAGCAACGACAGGGGTAGCACAGATACGCAGTATTTT. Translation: CASNDRGSTDTQYF.

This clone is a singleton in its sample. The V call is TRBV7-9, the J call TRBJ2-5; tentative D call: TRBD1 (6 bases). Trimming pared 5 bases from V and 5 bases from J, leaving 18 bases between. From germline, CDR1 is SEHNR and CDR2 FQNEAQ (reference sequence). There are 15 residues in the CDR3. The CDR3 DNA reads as TGTGCCAGCAGCACTGGGACGGACAGCCGGGAGACCCAGTACTTC. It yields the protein CASSTGTDSRETQYF.

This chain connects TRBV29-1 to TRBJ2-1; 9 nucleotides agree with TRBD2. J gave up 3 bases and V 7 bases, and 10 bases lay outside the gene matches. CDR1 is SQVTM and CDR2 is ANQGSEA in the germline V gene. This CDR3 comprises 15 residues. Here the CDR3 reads CSAPSGGRGYNEQFF. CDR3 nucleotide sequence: TGCAGCGCCCCCTCGGGCGGGAGGGGCTACAATGAGCAGTTCTTC.

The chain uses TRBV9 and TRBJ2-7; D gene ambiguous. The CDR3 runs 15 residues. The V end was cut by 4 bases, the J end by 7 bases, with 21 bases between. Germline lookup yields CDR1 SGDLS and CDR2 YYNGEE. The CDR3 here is CASSPVPIDMGEQYF. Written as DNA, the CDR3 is TGTGCCAGCAGCCCCGTGCCGATCGATATGGGGGAGCAGTACTTC. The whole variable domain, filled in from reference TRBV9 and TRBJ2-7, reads DSGVTQTPKHLITATGQRVTLRCSPRSGDLSVYWYQQSLDQGLQFLIQYYNGEERAKGNILERFSAQQFPDLHSELNLSSLELGDSALYFCASSPVPIDMGEQYFGPGTRLTVT.

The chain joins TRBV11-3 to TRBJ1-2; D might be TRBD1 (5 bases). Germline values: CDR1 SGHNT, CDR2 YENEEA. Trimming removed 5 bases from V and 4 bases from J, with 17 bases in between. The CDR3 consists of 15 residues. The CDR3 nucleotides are TGTGCCAGCAGCCCTTGGACGGCGGGGGGCTATGGCTACACCTTC. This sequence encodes CASSPWTAGGYGYTF.

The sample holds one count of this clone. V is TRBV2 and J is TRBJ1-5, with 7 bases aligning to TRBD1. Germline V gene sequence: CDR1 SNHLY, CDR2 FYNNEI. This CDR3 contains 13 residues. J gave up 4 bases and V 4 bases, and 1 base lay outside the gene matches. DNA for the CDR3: TGTGCCAGCAGTGGGGACAGTAATCAGCCCCAGCATTTT. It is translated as CASSGDSNQPQHF.

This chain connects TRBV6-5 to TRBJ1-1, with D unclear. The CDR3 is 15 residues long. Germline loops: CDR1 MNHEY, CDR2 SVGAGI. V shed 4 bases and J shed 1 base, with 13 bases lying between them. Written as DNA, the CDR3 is TGTGCCAGCAGTTCCCGCGCCGGAGGGAACACTGAAGCTTTCTTT. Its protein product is CASSSRAGGNTEAFF.

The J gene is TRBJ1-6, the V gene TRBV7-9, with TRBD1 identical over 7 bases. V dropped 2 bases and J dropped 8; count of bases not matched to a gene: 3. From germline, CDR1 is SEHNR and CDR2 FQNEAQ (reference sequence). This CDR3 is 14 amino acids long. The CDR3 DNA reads TGTGCCAGCAGCTTAACAGGGGTAGATTCACCCCTCCACTTT. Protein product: CASSLTGVDSPLHF.

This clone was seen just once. The CDR3 loop reads CASSLDSRNSPLHF. CDR3 in DNA: TGCGCCAGCAGCTTGGACAGCCGGAATTCACCCCTCCACTTT. The J gene is TRBJ1-6, the V gene TRBV5-1; D is uncertain. Germline-derived CDR1 and CDR2 are SGHRS and YFSETQ. The CDR3 runs to 14 residues. The V gene lost 0 bases and the J gene lost 7 bases, with 8 bases spanning the gap.

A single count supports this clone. CDR3 coding DNA: TGTGCCAGCAGTAAAACAGACAGGGAATACGAGCAGTACTTC. The encoded protein is CASSKTDREYEQYF. This chain uses TRBV6-5 with TRBJ2-7, with 7 bases lining up with TRBD1. The CDR3 contains 14 residues. CDR1 MNHEY and CDR2 SVGAGI come from the germline V gene. V lost 5 bases to trimming and J lost 4 bases; unmatched junction nucleotides: 8.

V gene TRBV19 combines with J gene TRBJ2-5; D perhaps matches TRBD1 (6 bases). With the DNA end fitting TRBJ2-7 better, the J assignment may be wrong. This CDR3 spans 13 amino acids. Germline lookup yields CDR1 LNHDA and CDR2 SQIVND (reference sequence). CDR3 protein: CASSMYRDNEQYF. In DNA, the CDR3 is TGTGCCAGTAGTATGTACAGGGACAACGAGCAGTACTTC.

Written as DNA, the CDR3 is TGTGCCAGCAGCTTAAGTAGCGGGAGGGCCATTTCGCAAGAGACCCAGTACTTC. Residues: CASSLSSGRAISQETQYF. The V and J genes are TRBV7-9 and TRBJ2-5; 11 nucleotides line up with TRBD2. CDR1 and CDR2 (germline): SEHNR, FQNEAQ (reference sequence). The junction had 10 bases not matched to a gene; V was cut back by 2 bases and J by 2 bases. This CDR3 comprises 18 residues.